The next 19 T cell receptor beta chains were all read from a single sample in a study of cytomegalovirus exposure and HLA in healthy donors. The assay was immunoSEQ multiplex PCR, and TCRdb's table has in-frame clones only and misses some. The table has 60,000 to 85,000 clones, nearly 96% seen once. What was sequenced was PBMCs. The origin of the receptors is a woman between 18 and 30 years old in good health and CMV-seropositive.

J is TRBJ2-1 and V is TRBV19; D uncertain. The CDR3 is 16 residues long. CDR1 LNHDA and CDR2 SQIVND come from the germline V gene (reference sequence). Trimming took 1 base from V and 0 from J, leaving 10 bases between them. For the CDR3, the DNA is TGTGCCAGTAGTATAGGCCCCCCCAGCTCCTACAATGAGCAGTTCTTC. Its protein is CASSIGPPSSYNEQFF.

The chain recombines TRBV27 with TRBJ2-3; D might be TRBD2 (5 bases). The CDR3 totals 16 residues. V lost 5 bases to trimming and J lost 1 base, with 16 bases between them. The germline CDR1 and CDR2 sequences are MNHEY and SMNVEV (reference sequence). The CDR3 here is CASSLLAVEGTDTQYF. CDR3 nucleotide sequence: TGTGCCAGCAGTCTCCTTGCAGTGGAGGGCACAGATACGCAGTATTTT.

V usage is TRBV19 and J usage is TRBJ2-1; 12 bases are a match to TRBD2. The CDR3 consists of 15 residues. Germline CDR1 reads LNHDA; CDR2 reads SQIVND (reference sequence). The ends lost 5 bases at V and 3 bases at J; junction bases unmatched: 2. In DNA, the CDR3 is TGTGCCAGTAGTGTGACTAGCGGGGGCTACAATGAGCAGTTCTTC. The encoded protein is CASSVTSGGYNEQFF.

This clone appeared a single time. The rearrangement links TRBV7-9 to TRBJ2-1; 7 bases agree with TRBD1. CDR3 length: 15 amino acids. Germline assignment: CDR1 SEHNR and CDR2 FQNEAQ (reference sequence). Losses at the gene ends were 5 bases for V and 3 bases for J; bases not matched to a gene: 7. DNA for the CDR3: TGTGCCAGCAGCCCACCCGGGACAGTCTACAATGAGCAGTTCTTC. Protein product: CASSPPGTVYNEQFF.

In DNA, the CDR3 is TGTGCCAGTATGGGGGGCCTTGGACAGGGTGATCAGCCCCAGCATTTT. Protein product: CASMGGLGQGDQPQHF. The chain links TRBV19 to TRBJ1-5, with 8 nucleotides matching TRBD1. The CDR3 length is 16 residues. V trimming: 7 bases; J trimming: 5 bases; junction bases outside the gene matches: 13. The V gene's germline CDR1 is LNHDA and CDR2 SQIVND (reference sequence).

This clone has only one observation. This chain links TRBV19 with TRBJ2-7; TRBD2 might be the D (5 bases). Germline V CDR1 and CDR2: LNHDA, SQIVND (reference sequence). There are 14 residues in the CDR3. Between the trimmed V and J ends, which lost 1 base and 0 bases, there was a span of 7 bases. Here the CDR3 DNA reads TGTGCCAGTAGTATAGCGGGAAACTCCTACGAGCAGTACTTC. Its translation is CASSIAGNSYEQYF.

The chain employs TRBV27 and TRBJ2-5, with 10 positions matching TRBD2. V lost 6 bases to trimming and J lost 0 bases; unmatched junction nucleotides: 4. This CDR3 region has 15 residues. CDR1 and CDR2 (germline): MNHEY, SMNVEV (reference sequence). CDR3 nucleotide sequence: TGTGCCAGCAGCCCACTAGCGGGGAACCAAGAGACCCAGTACTTC. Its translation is CASSPLAGNQETQYF.

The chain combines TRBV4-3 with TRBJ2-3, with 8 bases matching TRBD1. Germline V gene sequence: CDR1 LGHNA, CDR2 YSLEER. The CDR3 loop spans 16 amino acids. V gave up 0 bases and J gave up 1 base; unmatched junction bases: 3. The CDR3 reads CASSQDPGQGTDTQYF. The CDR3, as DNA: TGCGCCAGCAGCCAAGATCCGGGACAGGGCACAGATACGCAGTATTTT.

The CDR3 DNA reads TGTGCCAGTACCACACGAGGGGGACTAGCGGGAGTCCGGCGCACCGGGGAGCTGTTTTTT. It is translated as CASTTRGGLAGVRRTGELFF. V gene TRBV19 combines with J gene TRBJ2-2; 14 positions agree with TRBD2. CDR3 length equals 20 residues. The J segment lost 4 bases and the V segment lost 7 bases, leaving 17 bases of the junction unmatched. Germline values: CDR1 LNHDA, CDR2 SQIVND (reference sequence).

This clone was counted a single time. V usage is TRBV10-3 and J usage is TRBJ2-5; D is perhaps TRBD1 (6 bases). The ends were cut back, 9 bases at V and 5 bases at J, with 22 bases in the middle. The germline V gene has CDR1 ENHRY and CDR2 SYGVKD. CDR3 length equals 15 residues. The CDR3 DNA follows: TGTGCCATGTCCAGGGGAGACAGGCCTGGGGAGACCCAGTACTTC. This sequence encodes CAMSRGDRPGETQYF.

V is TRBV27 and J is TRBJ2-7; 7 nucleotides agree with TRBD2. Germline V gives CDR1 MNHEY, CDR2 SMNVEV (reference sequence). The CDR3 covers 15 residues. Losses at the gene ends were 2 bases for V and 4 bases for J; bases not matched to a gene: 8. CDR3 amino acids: CASSLVVGGLYEQYF. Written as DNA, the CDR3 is TGTGCCAGCAGTTTAGTGGTGGGAGGGCTGTACGAGCAGTACTTC.

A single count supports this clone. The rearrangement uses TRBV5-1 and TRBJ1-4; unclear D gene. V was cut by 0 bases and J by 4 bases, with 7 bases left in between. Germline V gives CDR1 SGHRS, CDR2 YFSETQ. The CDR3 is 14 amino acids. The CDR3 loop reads CASSLAENNEKLFF. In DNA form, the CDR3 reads TGCGCCAGCAGCTTGGCAGAAAATAATGAAAAACTGTTTTTT.

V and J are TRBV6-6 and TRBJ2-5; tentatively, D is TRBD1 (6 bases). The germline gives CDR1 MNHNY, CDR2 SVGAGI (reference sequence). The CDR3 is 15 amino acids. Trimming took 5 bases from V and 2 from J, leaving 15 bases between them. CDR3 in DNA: TGTGCCAGCAGTCGCCCACGACAGGCACAAGAGACCCAGTACTTC. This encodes CASSRPRQAQETQYF.

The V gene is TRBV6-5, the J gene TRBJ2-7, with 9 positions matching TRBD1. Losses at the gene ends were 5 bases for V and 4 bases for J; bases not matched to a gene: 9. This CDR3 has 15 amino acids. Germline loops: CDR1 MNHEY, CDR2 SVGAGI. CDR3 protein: CASSTGTGKWYEQYF. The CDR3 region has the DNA TGTGCCAGCAGTACCGGGACAGGGAAGTGGTACGAGCAGTACTTC.

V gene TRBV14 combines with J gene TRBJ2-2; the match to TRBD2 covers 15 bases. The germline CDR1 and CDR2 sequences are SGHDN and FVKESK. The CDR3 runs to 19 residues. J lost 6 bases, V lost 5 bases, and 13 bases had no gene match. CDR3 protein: CASSRPGLAGGPKAGELFF. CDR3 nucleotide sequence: TGTGCCAGCAGCAGGCCGGGACTAGCGGGAGGCCCCAAAGCCGGGGAGCTGTTTTTT.

DNA of the CDR3: TGTGCCAGCAGCCGGTGGGGGGAAGAGACCCAGTACTTC. This codes for CASSRWGEETQYF. This sequence joins TRBV5-4 and TRBJ2-5; TRBD2 is a possible D gene (6 bases). This CDR3 region has 13 residues. Germline V gene data show CDR1 as SGHNT and CDR2 as YYREEE (reference sequence). The V end lost 4 bases, the J end lost 3 bases, and 10 bases lay between the germline ends. The complete variable domain, with remaining parts taken from reference TRBV5-4 and TRBJ2-5, reads ETGVTQSPTHLIKTRGQQVTLRCSSQSGHNTVSWYQQALGQGPQFIFQYYREEENGRGNFPPRFSGLQFPNYSSELNVNALELDDSALYLCASSRWGEETQYFGPGTRLLVL.

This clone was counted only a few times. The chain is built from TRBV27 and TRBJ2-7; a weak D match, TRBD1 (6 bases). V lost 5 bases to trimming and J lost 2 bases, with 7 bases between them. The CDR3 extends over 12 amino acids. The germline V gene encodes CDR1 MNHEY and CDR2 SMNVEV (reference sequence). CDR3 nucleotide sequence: TGTGCCAGCAGTCAGGGGCCCTACGAGCAGTACTTC. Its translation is CASSQGPYEQYF.

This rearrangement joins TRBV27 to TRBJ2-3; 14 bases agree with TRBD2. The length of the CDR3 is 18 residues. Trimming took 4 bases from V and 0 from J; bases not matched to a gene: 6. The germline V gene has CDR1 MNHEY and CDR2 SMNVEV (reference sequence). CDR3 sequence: CASSSRTSGRPSTDTQYF. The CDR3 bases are TGTGCCAGCAGTTCCAGGACTAGCGGGAGGCCCAGCACAGATACGCAGTATTTT.

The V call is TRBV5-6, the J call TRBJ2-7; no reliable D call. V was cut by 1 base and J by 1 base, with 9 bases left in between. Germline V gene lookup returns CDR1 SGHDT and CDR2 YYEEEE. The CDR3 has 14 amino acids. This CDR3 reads CASSLKQSSYEQYF. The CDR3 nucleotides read TGTGCCAGCAGCTTGAAACAGTCATCCTACGAGCAGTACTTC.